Each of the 16 T cell receptor beta chains below was sequenced from the same sample in a study of blood T cell repertoires in COVID-19. Sequenced by immunoSEQ multiplex PCR; TCRdb stores in-frame clones only, minus some. This sample has about 260,000 clones, with 80% to 90% found just once. Specimen: PBMCs or T cells enriched from blood (not recorded which). These receptors were collected from a woman aged 30 to 39 with acute COVID-19.

This clone has only one observation. V usage is TRBV6-5 and J usage is TRBJ1-5; tentatively, D is TRBD1 (5 bases). The CDR3 is 15 amino acids. V gave up 0 bases and J gave up 4 bases, with 10 bases separating them. Germline CDR1 is MNHEY and CDR2 is SVGAGI. DNA for the CDR3: TGTGCCAGCAGTTACTCGAGGCAGGGAAATCAGCCCCAGCATTTT. This gives the protein CASSYSRQGNQPQHF.

This clone was seen only once. The chain links TRBV6-5 to TRBJ1-1, with D possibly being TRBD1 (6 bases). Germline lookup yields CDR1 MNHEY and CDR2 SVGAGI. There are 14 residues in the CDR3. Trimming pared 6 bases from V and 2 bases from J, leaving 13 bases between. CDR3 residues: CASSPTGINTEAFF. The DNA for the CDR3 is TGTGCCAGCAGCCCGACAGGCATTAACACTGAAGCTTTCTTT.

V is TRBV27 and J is TRBJ1-5; D gene uncertain. V dropped 6 bases and J dropped 0 bases, with 15 bases sitting between them. The length of the CDR3 is 16 residues. From germline, CDR1 is MNHEY and CDR2 SMNVEV (reference sequence). Here the CDR3 reads CASRLEVGDSNQPQHF. The CDR3 region has the DNA TGTGCCAGCAGGCTGGAGGTGGGAGATAGCAATCAGCCCCAGCATTTT.

The CDR3 nucleotides are TGTGCCAGCAGCCCCTGGACAGGGACCCCCTACGAGCAGTACTTC. Its translation is CASSPWTGTPYEQYF. The J gene is TRBJ2-7, the V gene TRBV14, with 8 bases matching TRBD1. From germline, CDR1 is SGHDN and CDR2 FVKESK. This CDR3 contains 15 residues. J gave up 2 bases and V 4 bases, and 7 bases lay outside the gene matches.

In this sample, this clone turned up once. The V call is TRBV13, the J call TRBJ2-5; perhaps TRBD1 as D (6 bases). Trimming stripped 4 bases from V and 1 base from J, with 10 bases between. Germline CDR1 reads PRHDT; CDR2 reads FYEKMQ (reference sequence). CDR3 size: 14 residues. The CDR3, as DNA: TGTGCCAGCAGCTCTACAGGGTCCCAAGAGACCCAGTACTTC. Its protein is CASSSTGSQETQYF.

The V call is TRBV9, the J call TRBJ2-7; D perhaps matches TRBD1 (6 bases). This CDR3 region has 14 residues. Germline CDR1 SGDLS, CDR2 YYNGEE. The V gene lost 3 bases and the J gene lost 3 bases, with 13 bases spanning the gap. This chain's CDR3 is CASSAEDSFYEQYF. The CDR3 DNA reads TGTGCCAGCAGCGCAGAGGACAGTTTCTACGAGCAGTACTTC.

The chain has TRBV6-2 or TRBV6-3 and TRBJ2-3; D may be TRBD1 (6 bases). The V end lost 6 bases, the J end lost 2 bases, and 12 bases lay between the germline ends. The V gene's germline CDR1 is MNHEY and CDR2 SVGEGT. CDR3 length equals 14 residues. The CDR3 protein is CASSPQGFTDTQYF. In nucleotides, the CDR3 is TGTGCCAGCAGCCCCCAGGGGTTCACAGATACGCAGTATTTT.

This chain joins TRBV7-9 and TRBJ2-3, with D maybe TRBD2 (6 bases). Trimming cost V 5 bases and J 6 bases, with 15 bases left between them. This CDR3 spans 14 amino acids. CDR1 and CDR2 (germline): SEHNR, FQNEAQ (reference sequence). CDR3 sequence reads: CASSPGVLADTQYF. The CDR3 DNA reads as TGTGCCAGCAGCCCCGGGGTTCTAGCGGATACGCAGTATTTT.

The chain links TRBV5-4 to TRBJ2-7; 9 nucleotides align to TRBD1. The CDR3 spans 16 residues. Trimming cost V 4 bases and J 4 bases; bases outside gene matches: 12. The germline gives CDR1 SGHNT, CDR2 YYREEE (reference sequence). CDR3 DNA: TGTGCCAGCAGCCAAATTGCCGGGACAGGGAGTTACGAGCAGTACTTC. Translating it yields CASSQIAGTGSYEQYF. The entire variable domain, with the rest obtained from reference TRBV5-4 and TRBJ2-7, is as follows: ETGVTQSPTHLIKTRGQQVTLRCSSQSGHNTVSWYQQALGQGPQFIFQYYREEENGRGNFPPRFSGLQFPNYSSELNVNALELDDSALYLCASSQIAGTGSYEQYFGPGTRLTVT.

This clone was observed a handful of times. J is TRBJ2-1 and V is TRBV5-4; the D gene is possibly TRBD2 (5 bases). CDR3 size: 14 residues. Trimming removed 3 bases from V and 6 bases from J, with 13 bases in between. Per germline, CDR1 SGHNT and CDR2 YYREEE (reference sequence). This CDR3 reads CASSSASSSNEQFF. CDR3 DNA sequence: TGTGCCAGCAGCTCTGCTAGCTCGTCCAATGAGCAGTTCTTC.

The chain's CDR3 is CASSYRLPSYEQYF. In nucleotides, the CDR3 is TGTGCCAGCAGTTACCGACTGCCCTCCTACGAGCAGTACTTC. The chain combines TRBV6-2 or TRBV6-3 with TRBJ2-7, with D hard to call. The germline V gene has CDR1 MNHEY and CDR2 SVGEGT. Trimming took 2 bases from V and 0 from J, leaving 8 bases between them. The CDR3 totals 14 residues.

V and J are TRBV5-4 and TRBJ2-7; 7 bases match TRBD1. The germline V gene encodes CDR1 SGHNT and CDR2 YYREEE (reference sequence). V lost 4 bases and J lost 6; bases outside the gene matches: 13. This CDR3 has 15 amino acids. The CDR3: CASSEVQGPIVEQYF. DNA of the CDR3: TGTGCCAGCAGCGAGGTACAGGGGCCGATCGTCGAGCAGTACTTC. The variable domain in full, completed from reference TRBV5-4 and TRBJ2-7, reads ETGVTQSPTHLIKTRGQQVTLRCSSQSGHNTVSWYQQALGQGPQFIFQYYREEENGRGNFPPRFSGLQFPNYSSELNVNALELDDSALYLCASSEVQGPIVEQYFGPGTRLTVT.

This chain connects TRBV28 to TRBJ1-5; the D gene is possibly TRBD1 (5 bases). Trimming removed 6 bases at V and 5 bases at J, with 17 bases between. Germline V gene lookup returns CDR1 MDHEN and CDR2 SYDVKM. The CDR3 is 15 residues long. In DNA, the CDR3 is TGTGCCAGCAGCCCAGGAGGGGAGCGTTATCAGCCCCAGCATTTT. This sequence encodes CASSPGGERYQPQHF.

The chain has TRBV9 and TRBJ2-7, with TRBD1 identical over 7 bases. CDR3 length: 15 residues. Germline trimming cut 4 bases from V and 0 bases from J; bases unmatched to any gene: 7. CDR1 is SGDLS and CDR2 is YYNGEE in the germline V gene. CDR3 protein: CASSPLGTASYEQYF. The CDR3 nucleotides are TGTGCCAGCAGCCCCCTCGGGACAGCCTCCTACGAGCAGTACTTC.

The chain joins TRBV19 to TRBJ1-2; D remains unclear. V lost 2 bases to trimming and J lost 4 bases, with 8 bases between them. Germline CDR1 is LNHDA and CDR2 is SQIVND (reference sequence). The CDR3 spans 13 residues. CDR3 bases: TGTGCCAGTAGTATACCCGGGGTCTATGGCTACACCTTC. Encoded protein: CASSIPGVYGYTF. Filled out from reference TRBV19 and TRBJ1-2, the complete variable domain reads DGGITQSPKYLFRKEGQNVTLSCEQNLNHDAMYWYRQDPGQGLRLIYYSQIVNDFQKGDIAEGYSVSREKKESFPLTVTSAQKNPTAFYLCASSIPGVYGYTFGSGTRLTVV.

The chain is built from TRBV7-3 and TRBJ1-1; no firm D call. Between the trimmed V and J ends, which lost 0 bases and 3 bases, there was a span of 5 bases. Germline CDR1 reads SGHTA; CDR2 reads FQGTGA. The CDR3 is 13 residues long. The DNA of the CDR3 is TGTGCCAGCAGCTTAACGGTAGACACTGAAGCTTTCTTT. It is translated as CASSLTVDTEAFF.